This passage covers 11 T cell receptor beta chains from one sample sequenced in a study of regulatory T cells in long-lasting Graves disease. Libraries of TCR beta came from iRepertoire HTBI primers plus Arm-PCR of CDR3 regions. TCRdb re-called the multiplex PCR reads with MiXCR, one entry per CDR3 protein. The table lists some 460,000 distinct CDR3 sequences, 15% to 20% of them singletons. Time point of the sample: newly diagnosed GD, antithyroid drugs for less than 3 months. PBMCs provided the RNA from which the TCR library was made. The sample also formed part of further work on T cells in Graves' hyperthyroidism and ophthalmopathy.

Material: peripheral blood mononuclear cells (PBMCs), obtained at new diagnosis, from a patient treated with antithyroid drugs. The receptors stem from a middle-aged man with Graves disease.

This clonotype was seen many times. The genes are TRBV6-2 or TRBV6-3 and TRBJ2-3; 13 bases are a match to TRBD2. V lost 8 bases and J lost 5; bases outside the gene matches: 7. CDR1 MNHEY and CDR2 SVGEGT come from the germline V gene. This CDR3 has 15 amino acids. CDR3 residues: CASGTSGRAEDTQYF. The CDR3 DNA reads TGTGCCAGCGGTACTAGCGGGAGGGCCGAAGATACGCAGTATTTT.

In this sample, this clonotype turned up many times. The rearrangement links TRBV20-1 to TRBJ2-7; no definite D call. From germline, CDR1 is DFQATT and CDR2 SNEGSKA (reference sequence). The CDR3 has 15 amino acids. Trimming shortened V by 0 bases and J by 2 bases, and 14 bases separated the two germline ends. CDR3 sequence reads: CSAREPLRYPYEQYF. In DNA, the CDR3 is TGCAGTGCTAGAGAGCCCCTTCGCTATCCCTACGAGCAGTACTTC.

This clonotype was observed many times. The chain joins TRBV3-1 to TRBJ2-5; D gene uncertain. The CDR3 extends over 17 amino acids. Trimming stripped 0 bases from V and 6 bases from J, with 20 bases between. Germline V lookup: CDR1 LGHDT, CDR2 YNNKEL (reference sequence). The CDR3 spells CASSQDRRLDESKTQYF. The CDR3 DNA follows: TGTGCCAGCAGCCAAGACCGCAGGCTAGACGAATCGAAGACCCAGTACTTC.

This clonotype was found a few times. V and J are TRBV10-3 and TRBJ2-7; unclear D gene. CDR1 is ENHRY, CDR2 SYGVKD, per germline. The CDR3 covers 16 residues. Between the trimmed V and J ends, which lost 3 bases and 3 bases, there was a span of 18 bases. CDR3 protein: CAISETPLSNRYEQYF. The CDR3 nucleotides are TGTGCCATCAGTGAAACCCCTCTGAGCAATCGCTACGAGCAGTACTTC.

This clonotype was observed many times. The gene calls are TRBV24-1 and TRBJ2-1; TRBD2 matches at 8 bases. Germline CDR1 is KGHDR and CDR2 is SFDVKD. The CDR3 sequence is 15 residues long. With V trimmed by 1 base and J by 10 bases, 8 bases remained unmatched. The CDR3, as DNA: TGTGCCACCAGTGATTTCGCGGGAGGCGGCCGGGAGCAGTTCTTC. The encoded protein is CATSDFAGGGREQFF.

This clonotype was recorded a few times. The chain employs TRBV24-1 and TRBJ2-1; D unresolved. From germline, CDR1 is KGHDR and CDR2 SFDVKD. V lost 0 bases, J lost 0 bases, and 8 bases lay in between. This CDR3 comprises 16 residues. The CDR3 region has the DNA TGTGCCACCAGTGATTTGAATTCTCACTCCTACAATGAGCAGTTCTTC. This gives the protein CATSDLNSHSYNEQFF.

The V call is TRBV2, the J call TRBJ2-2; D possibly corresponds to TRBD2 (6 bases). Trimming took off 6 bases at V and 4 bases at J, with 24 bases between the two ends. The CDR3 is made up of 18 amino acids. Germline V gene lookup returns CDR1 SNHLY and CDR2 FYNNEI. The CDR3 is CASSRVGTAGYSTGELFF. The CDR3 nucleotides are TGTGCCAGCAGCCGCGTAGGGACCGCGGGATATAGCACCGGGGAGCTGTTTTTT. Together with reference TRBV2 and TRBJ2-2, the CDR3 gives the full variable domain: EPEVTQTPSHQVTQMGQEVILRCVPISNHLYFYWYRQILGQKVEFLVSFYNNEISEKSEIFDDQFSVERPDGSNFTLKIRSTKLEDSAMYFCASSRVGTAGYSTGELFFGEGSRLTVL.

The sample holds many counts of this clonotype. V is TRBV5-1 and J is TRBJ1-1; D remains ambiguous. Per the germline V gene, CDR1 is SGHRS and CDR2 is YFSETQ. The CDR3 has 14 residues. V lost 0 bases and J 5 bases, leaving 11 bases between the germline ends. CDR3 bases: TGCGCCAGCAGCTTGGACACCTCTCGGACTGAAGCTTTCTTT. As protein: CASSLDTSRTEAFF.

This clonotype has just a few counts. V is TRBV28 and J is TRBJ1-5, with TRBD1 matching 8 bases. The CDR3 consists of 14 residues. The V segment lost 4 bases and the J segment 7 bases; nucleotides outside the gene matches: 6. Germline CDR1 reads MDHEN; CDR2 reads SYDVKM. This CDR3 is CASSSHRGGQPQHF. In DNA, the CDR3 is TGTGCCAGCAGTTCCCACAGGGGGGGACAGCCCCAGCATTTT.

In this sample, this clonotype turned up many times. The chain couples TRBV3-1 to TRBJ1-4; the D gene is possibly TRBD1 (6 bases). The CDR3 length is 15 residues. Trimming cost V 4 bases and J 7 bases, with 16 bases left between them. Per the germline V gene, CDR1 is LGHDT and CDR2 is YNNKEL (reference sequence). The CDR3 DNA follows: TGTGCCAGCAGCCGCGGGTCCAGGGGTGGTGAAAAACTGTTTTTT. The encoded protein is CASSRGSRGGEKLFF.

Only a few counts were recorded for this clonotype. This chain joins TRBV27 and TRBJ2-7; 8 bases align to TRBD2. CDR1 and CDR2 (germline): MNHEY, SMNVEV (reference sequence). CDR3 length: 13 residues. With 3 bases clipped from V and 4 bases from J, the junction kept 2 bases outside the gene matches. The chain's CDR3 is CASSLTSEYEQYF. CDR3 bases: TGTGCCAGCAGTTTGACTAGCGAATACGAGCAGTACTTC.